These 26 T cell receptor beta chains came from one sample sequenced in a study of T cells after yellow fever vaccination. Each CDR3 protein gets one entry after TCRdb re-called the 5' RACE reads with MiXCR. The sample records 550,000 or so distinct CDR3 sequences, about 19% being singletons. The sample consisted of PBMCs, taken 15 days after the yellow fever booster vaccination. These receptors were obtained from a man between 25 and 39 years old who received the YFV17D yellow fever vaccine.

This clonotype was found a few times. This rearrangement joins TRBV29-1 to TRBJ1-2; perhaps TRBD1 as D (6 bases). V was cut by 6 bases and J by 1 base, with 21 bases left in between. Germline assignment: CDR1 SQVTM and CDR2 ANQGSEA. CDR3 size: 16 residues. The CDR3 bases are TGCAGCGTGGAGAGTACAGGGTCATTTAGTAACTATGGCTACACCTTC. As protein: CSVESTGSFSNYGYTF.

This clonotype was seen a handful of times. This chain links TRBV7-2 with TRBJ2-2; D gene ambiguous. CDR3 size: 14 residues. The germline V gene has CDR1 SGHTA and CDR2 FQGNSA. V was cut by 2 bases and J by 7 bases, with 11 bases left in between. The CDR3 spells CASSLISRSGELFF. CDR3 coding DNA: TGTGCCAGCAGCTTAATATCGCGGAGCGGGGAGCTGTTTTTT.

CDR3 in DNA: TGTGCCAGCAGCTCTGGAGGGAACCAAGAGACCCAGTACTTC. This codes for CASSSGGNQETQYF. The chain uses TRBV7-9 and TRBJ2-5; a possible D gene is TRBD2 (6 bases). CDR1 SEHNR and CDR2 FQNEAQ come from the germline V gene (reference sequence). V lost 4 bases, J lost 0 bases, and 9 bases lay in between. The CDR3 length is 14 residues.

This clonotype came up a few times. The gene calls are TRBV5-1 and TRBJ2-3; 11 bases align to TRBD2. CDR3 size: 16 residues. CDR1 SGHRS and CDR2 YFSETQ come from the germline V gene. V lost 4 bases to trimming and J lost 2 bases; unmatched junction nucleotides: 6. CDR3 coding DNA: TGCGCCAGCAGCCCCCCACTAGCGGGAGTCACAGATACGCAGTATTTT. It codes for CASSPPLAGVTDTQYF.

The V gene is TRBV21-1, the J gene TRBJ2-7. TRBV21-1 is a known pseudogene. CDR3 length: 14 residues. The CDR3 sequence: CASSKVRMNYEQYF. CDR3 nucleotide sequence: TGTGCCAGCAGCAAAGTCCGCATGAACTACGAGCAGTACTTC.

This clonotype was detected a few times. The V and J genes are TRBV28 and TRBJ2-7, with 13 bases identical to TRBD2. V lost 6 bases, J lost 6 bases, and 11 bases stayed unmatched. This CDR3 has 16 residues. Germline loops: CDR1 MDHEN, CDR2 SYDVKM. The CDR3 DNA reads TGTGCCAGCAGCACACCCTGGACTAGCGGGAGCACCGAGCAGTACTTC. Translating gives CASSTPWTSGSTEQYF.

In its sample, this clonotype was seen a few times. The chain couples TRBV12-3 or TRBV12-4 to TRBJ1-6; 8 bases are shared with TRBD1. The CDR3 extends over 16 amino acids. J was trimmed by 9 bases and V by 1 base; bases with no gene match: 8. The CDR3 bases are TGTGCCAGCAGTTTAGTCTGGACAGGGCAGAGTTCACCCCTCCACTTT. This gives the protein CASSLVWTGQSSPLHF.

A few counts support this clonotype. This chain connects TRBV30 to TRBJ2-1, with TRBD2 as a possible D gene (6 bases). Germline V gives CDR1 GTSNPN, CDR2 SVGIG (reference sequence). V was shortened by 2 bases and J by 9 bases, with 11 bases between the two germline ends. This CDR3 is 12 amino acids long. CDR3 bases: TGTGCCTGGAGTTATGCGGGAACTGAGCAGTTCTTC. Translated: CAWSYAGTEQFF. Variable domain in full (rest from reference TRBV30 and TRBJ2-1): SQTIHQWPATLVQPVGSPLSLECTVEGTSNPNLYWYRQAAGRGLQLLFYSVGIGQISSEVPQNLSASRPQDRQFILSSKKLLLSDSGFYLCAWSYAGTEQFFGPGTRLTVL.

This sequence joins TRBV11-1 and TRBJ2-7; TRBD1 is a possible D gene (6 bases). The CDR3 sequence is 20 residues long. The V and J ends lost 5 bases and 2 bases respectively, with 31 bases between them. The germline CDR1 and CDR2 sequences are SGHAT and FQDESV (reference sequence). CDR3 DNA: TGTGCCAGCAGCCCTTCCTTCATGAGGGTTGGCCAGGGGCTTCCCTACGAGCAGTACTTC. Its protein product is CASSPSFMRVGQGLPYEQYF. Full variable domain (missing parts from reference TRBV11-1 and TRBJ2-7): EAEVAQSPRYKITEKSQAVAFWCDPISGHATLYWYRQILGQGPELLVQFQDESVVDDSQLPKDRFSAERLKGVDSTLKIQPAELGDSAMYLCASSPSFMRVGQGLPYEQYFGPGTRLTVT.

This rearrangement joins TRBV7-2 to TRBJ1-5, with a weak D call TRBD1 (5 bases). The V end lost 5 bases, the J end lost 3 bases, and 11 bases lay between the germline ends. The CDR3 extends over 14 amino acids. Germline V gives CDR1 SGHTA, CDR2 FQGNSA. The CDR3, as DNA: TGTGCCAGCAGCCGGACAAAAGACAATCAGCCCCAGCATTTT. This codes for CASSRTKDNQPQHF.

The genes are TRBV5-1 and TRBJ2-4, with 9 nucleotides matching TRBD2. After removal of 1 base from V and 1 base from J, the junction contained 12 bases not matched to a gene. Germline assignment: CDR1 SGHRS and CDR2 YFSETQ. The CDR3 has 19 amino acids. The CDR3 here is CASSLFLSGSTGAKNIQYF. In DNA, the CDR3 is TGCGCCAGCAGCTTGTTTCTTAGCGGGAGTACGGGGGCCAAAAACATTCAGTACTTC.

The rearrangement uses TRBV5-1 and TRBJ2-5, with a weak D call TRBD2 (7 bases). The CDR3 spans 15 residues. V lost 0 bases to trimming and J lost 4 bases, with 13 bases between them. Germline V lookup: CDR1 SGHRS, CDR2 YFSETQ. In DNA, the CDR3 is TGCGCCAGCAGCTTGGATCGGGGGGCCCCAGAGACCCAGTACTTC. Its translation is CASSLDRGAPETQYF.

This clonotype was counted between two and nine times. The chain employs TRBV11-3 and TRBJ2-3; a weak D match, TRBD1 (6 bases). V dropped 4 bases and J dropped 2 bases, with 10 bases sitting between them. The germline CDR1 and CDR2 sequences are SGHNT and YENEEA. CDR3 length: 14 residues. DNA for the CDR3: TGTGCCAGCAGCTCGGGACACGACACAGATACGCAGTATTTT. Its translation is CASSSGHDTDTQYF.

V usage is TRBV2 and J usage is TRBJ2-4, with D perhaps TRBD2 (5 bases). Germline loops: CDR1 SNHLY, CDR2 FYNNEI. The V and J ends lost 7 bases and 8 bases respectively, with 15 bases between them. The CDR3 is 13 amino acids. CDR3 residues: CASMRVVEDIQYF. In DNA form, the CDR3 reads TGTGCCAGCATGAGGGTAGTGGAGGACATTCAGTACTTC.

There are a few counts of this clonotype. The V call is TRBV4-3, the J call TRBJ2-7, with D possibly TRBD2 on 6 matching bases. This CDR3 comprises 13 residues. Looked up from germline, CDR1 is LGHNA and CDR2 is YSLEER. Deletions cut 3 bases from V and 3 bases from J, with 9 bases between. The CDR3 sequence: CASSQRGGYEQYF. The DNA of the CDR3 is TGCGCCAGCAGCCAGAGGGGAGGCTACGAGCAGTACTTC.

This chain connects TRBV5-1 to TRBJ2-1; D unclear. Germline CDR1 SGHRS, CDR2 YFSETQ. There are 12 residues in the CDR3. V was pared by 1 base and J by 9 bases, with 8 bases between. The CDR3 is CASSLSQSEQFF. DNA of the CDR3: TGCGCCAGCAGCTTGTCTCAGAGTGAGCAGTTCTTC.

The V call is TRBV15, the J call TRBJ2-1; D is ambiguous. The CDR3 loop spans 13 amino acids. V was pared by 6 bases and J by 10 bases, with 16 bases between. CDR1 LNHNV and CDR2 YYDKDF come from the germline V gene (reference sequence). CDR3 in amino acids: CATSLYVGEEQFF. The CDR3 region has the DNA TGTGCCACCAGTCTCTACGTTGGGGAAGAGCAGTTCTTC.

The gene calls are TRBV24-1 and TRBJ2-5; D might be TRBD1 or TRBD2, each matching 5 bases. Trimming took 4 bases from V and 7 from J, leaving 15 bases between them. Germline CDR1 and CDR2: KGHDR and SFDVKD. The CDR3 covers 14 residues. The CDR3 sequence: CATSEGTTWATQYF. For the CDR3, the DNA is TGTGCCACCAGTGAAGGGACCACCTGGGCGACCCAGTACTTC.

This clonotype was seen just once. The V call is TRBV20-1, the J call TRBJ2-7, with 7 bases lining up with TRBD1. With 5 bases clipped from V and 5 bases from J, the junction kept 9 bases outside the gene matches. The CDR3 spans 13 residues. The germline CDR1 and CDR2 sequences are DFQATT and SNEGSKA (reference sequence). The CDR3 bases are TGCAGTGCTGTTAGGACAGGTATCGACGAGCAGTACTTC. Translating gives CSAVRTGIDEQYF.

This clonotype showed up just a few times. This sequence joins TRBV4-1 and TRBJ2-6; weak D call: TRBD1 (5 bases). Trimming cost V 1 base and J 12 bases, with 25 bases left between them. Germline values: CDR1 MGHRA, CDR2 YSYEKL. There are 18 residues in the CDR3. The CDR3 DNA reads as TGCGCCAGCAGCCAAGGTGCGTCCCTTCTGCAGGGTTTAGGCGTCCTGACTTTC. It encodes CASSQGASLLQGLGVLTF.

CDR3: CASSKVLELASRWAQETQYF. The DNA of the CDR3 is TGTGCCAGCAGCAAAGTGCTCGAGCTCGCCTCCAGGTGGGCCCAAGAGACCCAGTACTTC. The chain couples TRBV21-1 to TRBJ2-5; the DNA was not compared with TRBD1, the D call given in the table. TRBV21-1 is termed a pseudogene. CDR3 length equals 20 residues.

This clonotype came up a few times. This chain links TRBV5-1 with TRBJ2-1, with 7 positions matching TRBD1. This CDR3 region has 16 residues. Germline assignment: CDR1 SGHRS and CDR2 YFSETQ. With V trimmed by 0 bases and J by 4 bases, 7 bases remained unmatched. This CDR3 reads CASSLADRANYNEQFF. CDR3 nucleotide sequence: TGCGCCAGCAGCTTGGCTGACAGGGCCAATTACAATGAGCAGTTCTTC. The whole variable domain, remainder taken from reference TRBV5-1 and TRBJ2-1, is KAGVTQTPRYLIKTRGQQVTLSCSPISGHRSVSWYQQTPGQGLQFLFEYFSETQRNKGNFPGRFSGRQFSNSRSEMNVSTLELGDSALYLCASSLADRANYNEQFFGPGTRLTVL.

The genes are TRBV6-5 and TRBJ2-1; D remains ambiguous. V lost 6 bases, J lost 0 bases, and 9 bases lay in between. Per the germline V gene, CDR1 is MNHEY and CDR2 is SVGAGI. This CDR3 region has 14 residues. Here the CDR3 reads CASRYRSSYNEQFF. The CDR3 DNA follows: TGTGCCAGCAGGTACCGCAGCTCCTACAATGAGCAGTTCTTC.

This clonotype was recorded many times. The J gene is TRBJ2-1, the V gene TRBV20-1; no reliable D call. The CDR3 consists of 10 residues. With 5 bases removed from V and 5 bases from J, the gap between germline ends came to 4 bases. Germline V gene lookup returns CDR1 DFQATT and CDR2 SNEGSKA (reference sequence). CDR3 in amino acids: CSAWDNEQFF. DNA of the CDR3: TGCAGTGCTTGGGACAATGAGCAGTTCTTC.

The chain couples TRBV29-1 to TRBJ2-2; 9 bases agree with TRBD1. The CDR3 has 15 residues. With V trimmed by 7 bases and J by 5 bases, 11 bases remained unmatched. Germline assignment: CDR1 SQVTM and CDR2 ANQGSEA. The CDR3 reads CSGVAPGQGTGELFF. DNA of the CDR3: TGCAGCGGGGTAGCTCCGGGACAGGGTACCGGGGAGCTGTTTTTT.

This clonotype has just a few counts. The chain links TRBV25-1 to TRBJ1-3; no reliable D call. The CDR3 sequence is 11 residues long. The V end lost 8 bases, the J end lost 0 bases, and 2 bases lay between the germline ends. CDR1 and CDR2 from the germline V gene are MGHDK and SYGVNS. The CDR3 spells CASFSGNTIYF. The CDR3, as DNA: TGTGCCAGCTTCTCTGGAAACACCATATATTTT.